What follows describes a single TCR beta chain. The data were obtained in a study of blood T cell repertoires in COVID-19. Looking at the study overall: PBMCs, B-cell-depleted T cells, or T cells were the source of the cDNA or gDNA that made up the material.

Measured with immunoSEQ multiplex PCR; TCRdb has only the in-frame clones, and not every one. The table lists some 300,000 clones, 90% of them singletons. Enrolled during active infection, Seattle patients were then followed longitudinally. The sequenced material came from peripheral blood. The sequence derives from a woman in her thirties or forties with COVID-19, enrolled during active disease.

The CDR3 coding sequence is TGCGCCAGCAGCTTGGGGGTAGCGACCGGGGAGCTGTTTTTT. This sequence encodes CASSLGVATGELFF. The V and J genes are TRBV5-1 and TRBJ2-2; TRBD2 might be the D (5 bases). CDR1 SGHRS and CDR2 YFSETQ come from the germline V gene. V lost 0 bases and J lost 5, with 8 bases in between. The length of the CDR3 is 14 residues.